The 18 T cell receptor beta chains below all came from one sample that was sequenced in a study of response to subunit inactivated influenza vaccine. TCRdb re-called the RT-PCR reads through MiXCR, storing one row per CDR3 protein. This sample has 550,000 to 600,000 distinct CDR3 sequences, with about 10% found just once. The starting material was PBMCs from blood, obtained on the day of vaccination. The receptor source for this set is a man aged 50 or older who received an inactivated influenza vaccine.

This clonotype was seen many times. This rearrangement joins TRBV29-1 to TRBJ2-5; tentatively, D is TRBD1 or TRBD2 (6 bases each). The V and J ends lost 4 bases and 5 bases respectively, with 17 bases between them. CDR1 and CDR2 from the germline V gene are SQVTM and ANQGSEA. The CDR3 contains 14 residues. Here the CDR3 reads CSVVGGGRLETQYF. In DNA form, the CDR3 reads TGCAGCGTTGTAGGTGGGGGGCGCCTGGAGACCCAGTACTTC. The entire variable domain, with the rest obtained from reference TRBV29-1 and TRBJ2-5, is as follows: SAVISQKPSRDICQRGTSLTIQCQVDSQVTMMFWYRQQPGQSLTLIATANQGSEATYESGFVIDKFPISRPNLTFSTLTVSNMSPEDSSIYLCSVVGGGRLETQYFGPGTRLLVL.

The J gene is TRBJ2-7, the V gene TRBV18; D possibly corresponds to TRBD2 (6 bases). Trimming took off 2 bases at V and 1 base at J, with 12 bases between the two ends. The CDR3 covers 15 residues. Germline CDR1 is KGHSH and CDR2 is LQKENI. CDR3 residues: CASSPVTGVSYEQYF. The CDR3 nucleotides are TGTGCCAGCTCACCAGTAACGGGAGTATCCTACGAGCAGTACTTC.

The rearrangement links TRBV9 to TRBJ2-5; 9 bases are shared with TRBD2. CDR1 and CDR2 (germline): SGDLS, YYNGEE. V dropped 4 bases and J dropped 0; count of bases not matched to a gene: 13. The CDR3 sequence is 18 residues long. This CDR3 reads CASSPGKRLAGYQETQYF. CDR3 nucleotides: TGTGCCAGCAGCCCCGGGAAAAGGCTAGCGGGGTACCAAGAGACCCAGTACTTC.

The chain employs TRBV15 and TRBJ2-3; D possibly corresponds to TRBD2 (5 bases). CDR1 is LNHNV, CDR2 YYDKDF, per germline (reference sequence). The CDR3 spans 14 residues. V was trimmed by 2 bases and J by 8 bases, leaving 14 bases between them. CDR3 region: CATSRRGDGGTQYF. CDR3 nucleotide sequence: TGTGCCACCAGCAGACGGGGAGACGGAGGTACGCAGTATTTT.

This clonotype was seen many times. The chain is built from TRBV4-2 and TRBJ1-5; D is possibly TRBD1 (6 bases). The germline CDR1 and CDR2 sequences are LGHNA and YNFKEQ. The CDR3 is 15 amino acids. The V end was cut by 8 bases, the J end by 1 base, with 15 bases between. CDR3 protein: CASAQAQGSNQPQHF. The CDR3 DNA reads TGTGCCAGCGCTCAAGCGCAGGGGAGCAATCAGCCCCAGCATTTT.

The chain links TRBV7-2 to TRBJ2-7; D is uncertain. This CDR3 spans 14 amino acids. V lost 6 bases and J 0 bases, leaving 12 bases between the germline ends. Germline loops: CDR1 SGHTA, CDR2 FQGNSA. In DNA form, the CDR3 reads TGTGCCAGCAGAAGGTCGACAAACTCCTACGAGCAGTACTTC. It translates to CASRRSTNSYEQYF.

This clonotype was picked up one time. V usage is TRBV7-9 and J usage is TRBJ2-5; 12 positions match TRBD2. V lost 5 bases and J lost 7; bases outside the gene matches: 8. Germline V gene data show CDR1 as SEHNR and CDR2 as FQNEAQ (reference sequence). The CDR3 totals 15 residues. The CDR3 nucleotides are TGTGCCAGCAGCCCCGGGTGGACTAGCGGGACGACCCAGTACTTC. Its translation: CASSPGWTSGTTQYF. Supplemented by reference TRBV7-9 and TRBJ2-5, the full variable domain reads DTGVSQNPRHKITKRGQNVTFRCDPISEHNRLYWYRQTLGQGPEFLTYFQNEAQLEKSRLLSDRFSAERPKGSFSTLEIQRTEQGDSAMYLCASSPGWTSGTTQYFGPGTRLLVL.

This clonotype has just a few counts. The chain links TRBV20-1 to TRBJ2-5, with D tentatively TRBD1 (6 bases). The CDR3 has 14 residues. CDR1 DFQATT and CDR2 SNEGSKA come from the germline V gene (reference sequence). V lost 1 base to trimming and J lost 5 bases, with 14 bases between them. The CDR3 sequence is CSARGGLPHETQYF. As DNA, the CDR3 is TGCAGTGCTAGAGGGGGGCTCCCTCATGAGACCCAGTACTTC.

This clonotype occurred a few times. The chain has TRBV6-2 or TRBV6-3 and TRBJ2-5, with 7 bases aligning to TRBD2. Germline V lookup: CDR1 MNHEY, CDR2 SVGEGT. The CDR3 runs to 20 residues. J lost 3 bases, V lost 4 bases, and 23 bases had no gene match. DNA of the CDR3: TGTGCCAGCAGTTCCTCCCCCTTGGGCCTAGCGGTTTATTTGGAAGAGACCCAGTACTTC. Protein sequence: CASSSSPLGLAVYLEETQYF.

The rearrangement joins TRBV7-6 to TRBJ2-6; D remains unclear. Germline CDR1 reads SGHVS; CDR2 reads FNYEAQ. This CDR3 is built from 19 residues. The V end lost 5 bases, the J end lost 2 bases, and 22 bases lay between the germline ends. CDR3 DNA: TGTGCCAGCAGCCAAGGCCCAGGCCCGTTCGTGGCTGGGGCCAACGTCCTGACTTTC. It translates to CASSQGPGPFVAGANVLTF.

Only a few counts were recorded for this clonotype. This chain joins TRBV12-3 or TRBV12-4 and TRBJ2-2; D gene unclear. The CDR3 totals 15 residues. Trimming cost V 2 bases and J 6 bases, with 13 bases left between them. In nucleotides, the CDR3 is TGTGCCAGCAGTTTACTGGGGATGGTCGCCGGGGAGCTGTTTTTT. Protein sequence: CASSLLGMVAGELFF.

This clonotype was picked up a small number of times. This sequence joins TRBV7-9 and TRBJ2-5, with 7 positions matching TRBD1. The J segment lost 2 bases and the V segment lost 7 bases, leaving 10 bases of the junction unmatched. Germline values: CDR1 SEHNR, CDR2 FQNEAQ (reference sequence). This CDR3 is built from 15 residues. CDR3 protein: CASIPRGSNQETQYF. The CDR3 DNA follows: TGTGCCAGCATCCCCAGGGGGTCAAATCAAGAGACCCAGTACTTC. Looking up the rest from reference TRBV7-9 and TRBJ2-5 gives the full variable domain: DTGVSQNPRHKITKRGQNVTFRCDPISEHNRLYWYRQTLGQGPEFLTYFQNEAQLEKSRLLSDRFSAERPKGSFSTLEIQRTEQGDSAMYLCASIPRGSNQETQYFGPGTRLLVL.

This clonotype has more than one count but fewer than ten. This chain links TRBV5-1 with TRBJ2-1; possibly TRBD1 for D (5 bases). Trimming shortened V by 5 bases and J by 5 bases, and 14 bases separated the two germline ends. CDR1 and CDR2 (germline): SGHRS, YFSETQ. The CDR3 loop spans 14 amino acids. The CDR3 DNA is TGCGCCAGCAGAGCTCAGGGTTTGGACAATGAGCAGTTCTTC. This sequence encodes CASRAQGLDNEQFF.

The chain carries TRBV29-1 and TRBJ2-5; D is unclear. CDR1 SQVTM and CDR2 ANQGSEA come from the germline V gene. The CDR3 is made up of 10 amino acids. The V gene lost 4 bases and the J gene lost 5 bases, with 5 bases spanning the gap. Written as DNA, the CDR3 is TGCAGCGTTGTGGCGGAGACCCAGTACTTC. This gives the protein CSVVAETQYF. The complete variable domain, with remaining parts taken from reference TRBV29-1 and TRBJ2-5, reads SAVISQKPSRDICQRGTSLTIQCQVDSQVTMMFWYRQQPGQSLTLIATANQGSEATYESGFVIDKFPISRPNLTFSTLTVSNMSPEDSSIYLCSVVAETQYFGPGTRLLVL.

The chain joins TRBV2 to TRBJ2-3, with D possibly matching TRBD1 (5 bases). This CDR3 is built from 15 residues. Trimming removed 5 bases at V and 0 bases at J, with 12 bases between. The germline V gene encodes CDR1 SNHLY and CDR2 FYNNEI. CDR3 coding DNA: TGTGCCAGCAGTTATAGACAGCGAAGCACAGATACGCAGTATTTT. This sequence encodes CASSYRQRSTDTQYF.

The chain has TRBV12-3 or TRBV12-4 and TRBJ2-7, with a weak D call TRBD1 (6 bases). CDR3 length: 14 residues. Trimming shortened V by 5 bases and J by 1 base, and 12 bases separated the two germline ends. In DNA, the CDR3 is TGTGCCAGCAGTCAGGGGTTGTGGTCCTACGAGCAGTACTTC. It yields the protein CASSQGLWSYEQYF.

This chain uses TRBV29-1 with TRBJ2-7; D perhaps matches TRBD1 (6 bases). This CDR3 spans 17 amino acids. Germline CDR1 is SQVTM and CDR2 is ANQGSEA. Trimming removed 4 bases at V and 4 bases at J, with 26 bases between. CDR3 DNA: TGCAGCGTTGGGTTCAGGGGACCAGAAACAGTAGCGTACGAGCAGTACTTC. This translates into CSVGFRGPETVAYEQYF.

This clonotype was observed a handful of times. This chain links TRBV25-1 with TRBJ2-2; 7 positions agree with TRBD1. From germline, CDR1 is MGHDK and CDR2 SYGVNS. The trim removed 9 bases at V and 4 bases at J, leaving 5 bases unmatched. The CDR3 is 13 amino acids. CDR3 protein: CASHDRATGELFF. Written as DNA, the CDR3 is TGTGCCAGTCACGACAGGGCCACCGGGGAGCTGTTTTTT.